Listed here are 9 T cell receptor beta chains from one sample, sequenced in a study of cytomegalovirus exposure and HLA in healthy donors. PCR involved 60 Vbeta and 13 Jbeta primers. This table comes from immunoSEQ multiplex PCR, and its TCRdb copy is limited to in-frame clones, with some not included. Among some 180,000 clones listed, roughly four fifths were seen once. Sequencing was performed on PBMCs. These receptors came from a male donor in good health and CMV-seronegative.

This clone was detected only a few times. The chain has TRBV29-1 and TRBJ2-4, with D possibly being TRBD2 (6 bases). CDR1 is SQVTM, CDR2 ANQGSEA, per germline. Trimming pared 3 bases from V and 6 bases from J, leaving 12 bases between. The CDR3 is 13 residues long. CDR3 bases: TGCAGCGTTGAGTGGCGGGGTAGAAACATTCAGTACTTC. It specifies CSVEWRGRNIQYF.

The chain couples TRBV5-1 to TRBJ2-3; the D gene is possibly TRBD2 (5 bases). V was trimmed by 4 bases and J by 5 bases, leaving 11 bases between them. The CDR3 length is 13 residues. Germline V gives CDR1 SGHRS, CDR2 YFSETQ. Here the CDR3 reads CASSPVGRDTQYF. As DNA, the CDR3 is TGCGCCAGCAGCCCCGTTGGGAGAGATACGCAGTATTTT.

This clone has a handful of counts. The chain employs TRBV6-5 and TRBJ1-6; a possible D gene is TRBD1 (5 bases). The V gene lost 2 bases and the J gene lost 9 bases, with 14 bases spanning the gap. This CDR3 has 15 residues. In germline, CDR1 is MNHEY, CDR2 SVGAGI. DNA of the CDR3: TGTGCCAGCAGTTACGGGGCAGGACGAGGTTCACCCCTCCACTTT. Encoded protein: CASSYGAGRGSPLHF.

A few counts support this clone. This CDR3 reads CASSYSGQGAYEQYF. The DNA for the CDR3 is TGTGCCAGCAGTTACTCGGGGCAGGGGGCCTACGAGCAGTACTTC. The V gene is TRBV6-6, the J gene TRBJ2-7; 7 nucleotides match TRBD1. V lost 0 bases and J lost 2; bases outside the gene matches: 4. This CDR3 contains 15 residues. CDR1 is MNHNY, CDR2 SVGAGI, per germline (reference sequence).

The V call is TRBV7-6, the J call TRBJ1-3; 7 bases agree with TRBD1. The length of the CDR3 is 15 residues. CDR1 is SGHVS, CDR2 FNYEAQ, per germline. With 5 bases clipped from V and 2 bases from J, the junction kept 6 bases outside the gene matches. CDR3 residues: CASSRTGTAGNTIYF. The CDR3, as DNA: TGTGCCAGCAGCCGTACCGGGACAGCTGGAAACACCATATATTTT.

For this clone: At the DNA level, this CDR3 is encoded by other sequences in the same sample as well. The chain has TRBV7-2 and TRBJ2-3; unclear D gene. CDR1 SGHTA and CDR2 FQGNSA come from the germline V gene. Trimming shortened V by 6 bases and J by 2 bases, and 6 bases separated the two germline ends. The CDR3 is made up of 12 amino acids. The CDR3 DNA is TGTGCCAGCAGTTACTTCACAGATACGCAGTATTTT. The encoded protein is CASSYFTDTQYF.

The table lists this clone with a few counts. The V and J genes are TRBV5-4 and TRBJ1-1; D gene unclear. Trimming shortened V by 6 bases and J by 1 base, and 16 bases separated the two germline ends. Germline V gives CDR1 SGHNT, CDR2 YYREEE (reference sequence). The CDR3 length is 15 residues. The CDR3 protein is CASTRGNLPNTEAFF. CDR3 bases: TGTGCCAGCACCCGCGGGAACTTACCGAACACTGAAGCTTTCTTT.

In the case of this clone: The sample holds other DNA sequences that translate to the same CDR3. The chain joins TRBV18 to TRBJ2-7; 9 nucleotides match TRBD1. This CDR3 contains 14 residues. Germline CDR1 is KGHSH and CDR2 is LQKENI. With V trimmed by 3 bases and J by 3 bases, 3 bases remained unmatched. The CDR3 nucleotides read TGTGCCAGCTCACCTGGACAGGGGAGCTACGAGCAGTACTTC. Encoded protein: CASSPGQGSYEQYF.

The chain uses TRBV4-1 and TRBJ2-5, with TRBD2 matching 14 bases. J lost 4 bases, V lost 4 bases, and 5 bases had no gene match. In germline, CDR1 is MGHRA, CDR2 YSYEKL. The CDR3 has 16 amino acids. The CDR3 coding sequence is TGCGCCAGCAGCCCCGGACTAGCGGGAGGCGGAGAGACCCAGTACTTC. Amino acid sequence: CASSPGLAGGGETQYF.